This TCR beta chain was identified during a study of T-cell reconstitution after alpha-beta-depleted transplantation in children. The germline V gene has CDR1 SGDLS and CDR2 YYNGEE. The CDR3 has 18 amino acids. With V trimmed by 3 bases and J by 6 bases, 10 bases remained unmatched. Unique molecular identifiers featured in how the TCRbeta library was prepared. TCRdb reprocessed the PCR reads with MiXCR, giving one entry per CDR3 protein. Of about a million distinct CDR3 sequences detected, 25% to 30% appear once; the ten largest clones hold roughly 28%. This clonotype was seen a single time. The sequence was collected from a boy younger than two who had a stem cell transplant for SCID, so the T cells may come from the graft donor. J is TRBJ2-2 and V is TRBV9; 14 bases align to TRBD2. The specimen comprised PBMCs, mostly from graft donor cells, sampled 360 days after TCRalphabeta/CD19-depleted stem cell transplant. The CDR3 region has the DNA TGTGCCAGCAGCGCCTTGACTAGCGGGGGGGCCGTAGCCGGGGAGCTGTTTTTT. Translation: CASSALTSGGAVAGELFF.